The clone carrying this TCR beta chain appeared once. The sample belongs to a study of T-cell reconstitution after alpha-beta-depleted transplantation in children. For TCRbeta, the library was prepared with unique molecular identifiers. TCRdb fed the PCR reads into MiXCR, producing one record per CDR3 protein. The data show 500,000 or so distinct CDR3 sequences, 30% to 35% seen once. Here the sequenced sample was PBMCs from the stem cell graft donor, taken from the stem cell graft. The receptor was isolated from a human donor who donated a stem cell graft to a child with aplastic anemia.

CDR3 nucleotide sequence: TGTGCCAGTAAAAATCGGGGGTATAGCAATCAGCCCCAGCATTTT. Its protein product is CASKNRGYSNQPQHF. The chain uses TRBV19 and TRBJ1-5, with D perhaps matching TRBD1 (5 bases). V lost 7 bases and J 0 bases, leaving 13 bases between the germline ends. Germline assignment: CDR1 LNHDA and CDR2 SQIVND (reference sequence). This CDR3 has 15 residues.